This record covers a single T cell receptor beta chain. What it recognizes is unknown. This specimen comes from a study of cytomegalovirus exposure and HLA in healthy donors. Study details: The platform used for the 110 or so validation repertoires matched that of the approximately 670 first-cohort repertoires, a later analysis reported. Study-wide results and limits: There were a few CMV-associated chains whose specificity for CMV antigens was confirmed in vitro. Within the approximately 120 validation repertoires, first-cohort TCR clusters tended to co-occur, according to a later analysis.

Using immunoSEQ multiplex PCR, the repertoire was profiled, and TCRdb retains in-frame clones only, with some absent. The table lists more than 250,000 clones, roughly 89% of them singletons, with around 0.8% in the top ten. Per the germline V gene, CDR1 is MGHRA and CDR2 is YSYEKL. V shed 1 base and J shed 3 bases, with 13 bases lying between them. This CDR3 has 15 amino acids. V and J are TRBV4-1 and TRBJ2-7, with a weak D call TRBD2 (6 bases). This TCR was recovered from a young woman in good health and CMV-seronegative. Sequencing input: PBMCs. CDR3: CASSQGSLEGYEQYF. Here the CDR3 DNA reads TGCGCCAGCAGCCAAGGGTCCCTGGAGGGCTACGAGCAGTACTTC.